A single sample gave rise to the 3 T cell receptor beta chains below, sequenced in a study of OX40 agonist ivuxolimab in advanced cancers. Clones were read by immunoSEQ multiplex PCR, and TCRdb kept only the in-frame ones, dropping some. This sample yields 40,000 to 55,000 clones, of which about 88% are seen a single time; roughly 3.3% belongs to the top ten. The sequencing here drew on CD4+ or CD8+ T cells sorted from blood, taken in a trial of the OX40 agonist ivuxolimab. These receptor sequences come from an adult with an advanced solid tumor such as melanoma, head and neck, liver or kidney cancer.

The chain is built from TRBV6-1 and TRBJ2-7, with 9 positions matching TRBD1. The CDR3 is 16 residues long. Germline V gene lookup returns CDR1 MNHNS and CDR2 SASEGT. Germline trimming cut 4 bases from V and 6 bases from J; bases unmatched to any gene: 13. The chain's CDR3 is CASSGLLGQGIGEQYF. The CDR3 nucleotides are TGTGCCAGCAGTGGCCTACTCGGACAGGGGATAGGCGAGCAGTACTTC.

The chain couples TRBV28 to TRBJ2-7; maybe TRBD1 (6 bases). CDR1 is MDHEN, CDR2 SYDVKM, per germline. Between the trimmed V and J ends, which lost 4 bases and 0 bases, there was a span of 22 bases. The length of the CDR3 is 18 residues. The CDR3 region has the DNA TGTGCCAGCAGTTCTGAGATTACGGGGCAGGGGTACTCCTACGAGCAGTACTTC. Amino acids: CASSSEITGQGYSYEQYF.

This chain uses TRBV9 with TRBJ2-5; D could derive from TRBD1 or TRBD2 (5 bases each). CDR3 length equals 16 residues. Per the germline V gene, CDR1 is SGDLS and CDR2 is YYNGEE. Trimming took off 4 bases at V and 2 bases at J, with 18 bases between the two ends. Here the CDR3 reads CASSIRQKGPQETQYF. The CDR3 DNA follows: TGTGCCAGCAGCATCAGACAGAAGGGACCTCAAGAGACCCAGTACTTC.